The present T cell receptor (beta chain) was sequenced within a study of blood T cell repertoires in COVID-19. Germline CDR1 is LGHNA and CDR2 is YSLEER. V gave up 1 base and J gave up 4 bases, with 6 bases separating them. The CDR3 totals 13 residues. Here immunoSEQ multiplex PCR was the method, and the copy in TCRdb shows in-frame clones only, minus some. The sample yields roughly 150,000 clones, roughly 83% seen once. Specimen: PBMCs or T cells enriched from blood (not recorded which). This clonotype was sampled from a man in his 70s who had been exposed to COVID-19. This chain connects TRBV4-3 to TRBJ2-3; no definite D call. CDR3 protein: CASSQAYSDTQYF. CDR3 in DNA: TGCGCCAGCAGCCAAGCCTATTCAGATACGCAGTATTTT.